This T cell receptor (beta chain) was captured in a study of neurological immune-mediated disorders. Study conclusions and caveats: None of the CDR3 amino acid sequences of expanded clones recurred across subjects, suggesting private repertoires in all groups.

Synthesis of cDNA was performed by 5'RACE using 10-nucleotide random UMIs. TCRdb independently ran MiXCR on the 5' RACE reads; one entry per CDR3 protein. The data hold some 53,000 distinct CDR3 sequences, with roughly 17% observed a single time. Germline CDR1 and CDR2: SGHAT and FQNNGV. V was trimmed by 5 bases and J by 5 bases, leaving 15 bases between them. The CDR3 has 14 amino acids. This clonotype was seen more than once but under ten times. Antigen unknown. The sequenced sample was PBMCs. This sequence joins TRBV11-2 and TRBJ2-5; TRBD2 is a possible D gene (6 bases). The sequence was obtained from a man aged 60-69 years in good health. In DNA, the CDR3 is TGTGCCAGCAGCCCCGCTAGCGTCAGGGAGACCCAGTACTTC. This translates into CASSPASVRETQYF.